This T cell receptor (beta chain) is from a study of identical twins (dated by TCRdb to 2016 to 2018). Study-level background: The study deep-sequenced TCR alpha and beta repertoires from monozygotic twins, unrelated adults of various ages and cord blood to test whether fetal clonotypes persist. To rule out contamination, the twin experiments were replicated at different times with different library preparation protocols. Study-wide findings and limitations: Fewer insertions were carried by abundant cord blood beta clonotypes, a similar but weaker trend appeared in young adult naive repertoires, and no such trend appeared in memory repertoires. Zero-insertion analyses could be partly confounded by invariant T cells such as MAIT and iNKT, although diverse VJ usage argued against such confounding for most clonotypes. Compared with coincidental sharing between unrelated individuals, out-of-frame TCR alpha sequences shared between twins had an excess of sequences with low generation probability. A weaker excess of twin sharing was found in beta out-of-frame sequences because the signal-to-noise ratio was lowered by fewer shared sequences. Because the same donors could not be followed over many years, conclusions were based on cross-sectional statistical analysis. Out-of-frame TCR alpha sharing in monozygotic twins was systematically underestimated by recombination models, whereas sharing between unrelated individuals was in agreement with the recombination models.

All donors were healthy Caucasians. The twin cohort comprised three pairs of female monozygotic twins, all aged about 18 to 30 years. Using Miltenyi CD45RO+ enrichment and human naive T-cell isolation kits, memory (CD45RO+) and naive T cells were isolated from PBMC. The CDR3, from cysteine to phenylalanine, totals 15 residues. Of the read, only the CDR3 DNA is kept; its 45 bases are in frame from base 1. V and J are truncated by 2 bases and 0 bases respectively, leaving an intervening sequence of 8 bases. The germline V gene provides CDR1 MNHEY and CDR2 SVGAGI. Library construction relied on 5' RACE. Instrument used: Illumina HiSeq 2000. Template switching introduced a universal primer binding site; the final cDNA contained a unique molecular identifier, enabling accurate counting of TCR cDNA molecules. Specific primers in the conserved constant-segment region were used to synthesize first-strand cDNA for the TCR alpha and beta chains. To control for contamination, every cDNA library carried two barcodes: a SMART-Mk sample barcode plus Illumina barcodes. Two successive PCR steps introduced TruSeq adapter sequences along with Illumina sample barcodes. The TCR alpha and beta cDNA libraries were sequenced on the Illumina HiSeq platform using custom primers. The source study handled its data this way. Raw reads were processed with MiGEC to extract unique molecular identifiers, and MiXCR was used to determine CDR3 positions. Recombination models were inferred per individual with the repgenHMM and IGoR tools using an EM algorithm. Shared clonotypes were analyzed with the tcR package in R, and sharing was normalized by the product of cloneset sizes. To study raw recombination without the effects of thymic and clonal selection, out-of-frame nonproductive sequences were analyzed. TCRdb reworked the public reads: Q25 trimming with fastp, MiXCR clone assembly, productive beta chains retained. Rows are unified per CDR3 protein, each entry keeping the most common DNA and genes. V and J calls and clone size were set by TCRdb, not the authors. The sample includes hundreds of thousands of distinct CDR3 sequences, with approximately 8.3% observed a single time. The top ten clonotypes cover roughly 2% of the sample.

At least ten counts were recorded for this clonotype. This receptor's antigen is unknown. Qualities for individual bases were not recorded, and no much larger clone is one base off. This sample was shared with a second study, whose subject was yellow fever vaccine responses in identical twins. The second study's paper adds: The authors reported that the T cell response to vaccination in identical twins appeared partly convergent and partly personalized. In the study, vaccine-responding T cell clones were precisely tracked in identical twins.

The origin of this receptor is a woman aged 18-30 years in good health. Material: memory (CD45RO+) T cells sorted from blood. This specimen's cell subset or site label, interpreted: CD45RO+ enriched T cells. This receptor chain uses TRBV6-5 and TRBJ1-5; the D gene assignment is ambiguous. The base sequence is TGTGCCAGCAGTTACGGAGGGAATAGCAATCAGCCCCAGCATTTT. Its amino acids are CASSYGGNSNQPQHF.